These 16 T cell receptor beta chains originate from one sample sequenced in a study of T cells in Graves' hyperthyroidism and ophthalmopathy. Amplification targeted TCR beta CDR3 regions from RNA transcripts. A first-round RT-PCR of the TCR CDR3 used the HTBI primer set. From the multiplex PCR reads, TCRdb called clonotypes with MiXCR, one entry per CDR3 protein. The sample has some 510,000 distinct CDR3 sequences, less than 25% seen once. The sample consisted of blood. The receptors derive from a man between 18 and 29 years old with Graves' hyperthyroidism.

There are many counts of this clonotype. This sequence joins TRBV6-5 and TRBJ1-2; no reliable D call. Trimming shortened V by 0 bases and J by 4 bases, and 12 bases separated the two germline ends. CDR1 and CDR2 (germline): MNHEY, SVGAGI. The CDR3 contains 15 residues. The chain's CDR3 is CASSYSPGKGYGYTF. DNA for the CDR3: TGTGCCAGCAGTTACTCTCCGGGGAAGGGCTATGGCTACACCTTC.

The sample holds a few counts of this clonotype. The V and J genes are TRBV11-3 and TRBJ2-4; perhaps D is TRBD1 or TRBD2 (6 bases each). The CDR3 covers 15 residues. Germline CDR1 is SGHNT and CDR2 is YENEEA. Trimming left V 1 base short and J 6 bases short, with 13 bases between. This CDR3 is CASSLVGGFGNIQYF. DNA of the CDR3: TGTGCCAGCAGCTTAGTAGGGGGGTTCGGAAACATTCAGTACTTC.

The V call is TRBV13, the J call TRBJ2-7, with D possibly being TRBD1 (6 bases). Trimming cost V 6 bases and J 2 bases, with 11 bases left between them. From germline, CDR1 is PRHDT and CDR2 FYEKMQ (reference sequence). CDR3 length equals 13 residues. The CDR3 nucleotides are TGTGCCAGCAGTTATAAGGGGGCCTACGAGCAGTACTTC. Translation: CASSYKGAYEQYF.

In this sample, this clonotype turned up a few times. The V and J genes are TRBV7-9 and TRBJ1-5; weak D call: TRBD1 (5 bases). Germline values: CDR1 SEHNR, CDR2 FQNEAQ (reference sequence). Trimming left V 6 bases short and J 7 bases short, with 16 bases between. CDR3 length: 14 residues. The CDR3 loop is CASRRDGQYQPQHF. The CDR3 DNA reads TGTGCCAGCAGGCGGGACGGGCAATACCAGCCCCAGCATTTT.

This clonotype was counted ten times or more. V gene TRBV19 combines with J gene TRBJ2-5; TRBD2 might be the D (7 bases). Germline CDR1 reads LNHDA; CDR2 reads SQIVND (reference sequence). Trimming stripped 6 bases from V and 4 bases from J, with 18 bases between. The CDR3 totals 15 residues. The CDR3 protein is CASRAGQGRGETQYF. The CDR3 DNA is TGTGCCAGTAGGGCTGGGCAGGGGAGGGGAGAGACCCAGTACTTC.

V usage is TRBV7-9 and J usage is TRBJ2-7; 9 bases are a match to TRBD1. V lost 5 bases and J lost 6; bases outside the gene matches: 8. Germline V gene sequence: CDR1 SEHNR, CDR2 FQNEAQ (reference sequence). This CDR3 spans 14 amino acids. The CDR3 loop is CASSPEGQGGEQYF. CDR3 coding DNA: TGTGCCAGCAGCCCTGAGGGACAGGGTGGCGAGCAGTACTTC.

The V gene is TRBV6-4, the J gene TRBJ2-2, with D possibly being TRBD1 (6 bases). The CDR3 extends over 15 amino acids. Germline lookup yields CDR1 MRHNA and CDR2 SNTAGT. V lost 6 bases to trimming and J lost 4 bases, with 15 bases between them. The CDR3 spells CASRLGARSTGELFF. As DNA, the CDR3 is TGTGCCAGCAGGCTGGGGGCGCGGAGCACCGGGGAGCTGTTTTTT.

A few counts support this clonotype. The chain uses TRBV20-1 and TRBJ2-3; D gene uncertain. V was trimmed by 3 bases and J by 3 bases, leaving 1 base between them. This CDR3 has 10 amino acids. From germline, CDR1 is DFQATT and CDR2 SNEGSKA (reference sequence). DNA of the CDR3: TGCAGTGCTAGGACAGATACGCAGTATTTT. It encodes CSARTDTQYF.

In regard to this clonotype: With a much larger clone just one base away, this may be a read error. The chain couples TRBV29-1 to TRBJ1-2; tentatively, D is TRBD1 (6 bases). The germline V gene encodes CDR1 SQVTM and CDR2 ANQGSEA. The length of the CDR3 is 11 residues. The CDR3 region has the DNA TGCAGCGTTGAAACCCGGGGGGGCTTCACCTTC. This translates into CSVETRGGFTF.

This clonotype came up a few times. The rearrangement joins TRBV19 to TRBJ1-2; 11 bases map to TRBD1. Germline loops: CDR1 LNHDA, CDR2 SQIVND (reference sequence). This CDR3 comprises 15 residues. With 5 bases clipped from V and 4 bases from J, the junction kept 6 bases outside the gene matches. CDR3 protein: CASSPQGQGVYGYTF. CDR3 sequence (DNA): TGTGCCAGTAGTCCTCAGGGACAGGGGGTCTATGGCTACACCTTC.

This clonotype has at least ten counts. The chain recombines TRBV5-1 with TRBJ1-1; tentatively, D is TRBD1 (5 bases). From germline, CDR1 is SGHRS and CDR2 YFSETQ. Trimming shortened V by 4 bases and J by 0 bases, and 10 bases separated the two germline ends. This CDR3 has 14 amino acids. The CDR3 coding sequence is TGCGCCAGCAGCATGGGACCACTGAACACTGAAGCTTTCTTT. Its protein product is CASSMGPLNTEAFF.

Ten or more counts support this clonotype. The chain carries TRBV20-1 and TRBJ2-7, with TRBD1 as a possible D gene (6 bases). Per the germline V gene, CDR1 is DFQATT and CDR2 is SNEGSKA (reference sequence). The CDR3 sequence is 15 residues long. V lost 6 bases and J lost 0, with 18 bases in between. The CDR3 DNA follows: TGCAGTGCCGGTCCAGGGGCCCTTAGCTCCTACGAGCAGTACTTC. Translated: CSAGPGALSSYEQYF.

This clonotype was found many times. V and J are TRBV4-1 and TRBJ1-1; tentatively, D is TRBD1 (5 bases). CDR1 and CDR2 (germline): MGHRA, YSYEKL. This CDR3 comprises 14 residues. The V end lost 5 bases, the J end lost 1 base, and 11 bases lay between the germline ends. The CDR3 here is CASSWGRTNTEAFF. The DNA of the CDR3 is TGCGCCAGCAGCTGGGGACGGACGAACACTGAAGCTTTCTTT.

The chain joins TRBV29-1 to TRBJ2-7; either TRBD1 or TRBD2 may supply D (6 bases each). The germline V gene encodes CDR1 SQVTM and CDR2 ANQGSEA. CDR3 length equals 13 residues. The ends were cut back, 2 bases at V and 6 bases at J, with 14 bases in the middle. In DNA form, the CDR3 reads TGCAGCGTTGAACTGGTCGGAGGGGGCGAGCAGTACTTC. Protein product: CSVELVGGGEQYF.

This clonotype was counted only a few times. The rearrangement uses TRBV27 and TRBJ2-7; 8 bases line up with TRBD2. CDR1 is MNHEY, CDR2 SMNVEV, per germline (reference sequence). The V and J ends lost 3 bases and 3 bases, in that order; junction bases with no gene match: 7. CDR3 length: 15 residues. CDR3 protein: CASSLGLGIVYEQYF. The CDR3 nucleotides read TGTGCCAGCAGTTTGGGACTAGGAATCGTCTACGAGCAGTACTTC.

The V and J genes are TRBV11-2 and TRBJ1-6; the D is unclear. V lost 1 base and J lost 9, with 13 bases in between. Germline-derived CDR1 and CDR2 are SGHAT and FQNNGV. The CDR3 runs to 15 residues. The CDR3 is CASSLGLRGGSPLHF. The CDR3, as DNA: TGTGCCAGCAGCTTAGGTCTTCGGGGTGGTTCACCCCTCCACTTT.